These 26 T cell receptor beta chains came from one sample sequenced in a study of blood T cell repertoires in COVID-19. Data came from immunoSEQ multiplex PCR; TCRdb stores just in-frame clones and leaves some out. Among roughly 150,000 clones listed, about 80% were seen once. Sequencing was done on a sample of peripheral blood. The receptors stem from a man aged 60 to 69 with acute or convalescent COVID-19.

CDR3 sequence reads: CASSGEFGRETQYF. As DNA, the CDR3 is TGCGCCAGCAGTGGGGAGTTCGGGCGGGAGACCCAGTACTTC. The genes are TRBV4-3 and TRBJ2-5, with a possible D match to TRBD2 (5 bases). V gave up 6 bases and J gave up 5 bases, with 16 bases separating them. Germline CDR1 and CDR2: LGHNA and YSLEER. This CDR3 spans 14 amino acids.

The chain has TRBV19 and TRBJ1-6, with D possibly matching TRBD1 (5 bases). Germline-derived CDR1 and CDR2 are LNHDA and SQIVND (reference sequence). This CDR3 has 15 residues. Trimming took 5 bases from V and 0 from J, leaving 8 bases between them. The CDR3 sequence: CASSSDISYNSPLHF. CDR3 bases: TGTGCCAGTAGTTCGGACATCTCCTATAATTCACCCCTCCACTTT.

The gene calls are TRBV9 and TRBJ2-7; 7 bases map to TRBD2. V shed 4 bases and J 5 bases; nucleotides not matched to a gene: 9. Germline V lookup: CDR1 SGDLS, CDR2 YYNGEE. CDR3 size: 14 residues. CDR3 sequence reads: CASSFRDYPDEQYF. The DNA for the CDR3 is TGTGCCAGCAGCTTCCGGGACTACCCCGACGAGCAGTACTTC.

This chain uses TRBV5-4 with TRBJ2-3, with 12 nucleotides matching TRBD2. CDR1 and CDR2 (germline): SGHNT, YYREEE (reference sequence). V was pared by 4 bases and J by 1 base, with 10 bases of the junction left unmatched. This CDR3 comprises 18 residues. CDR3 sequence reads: CASSPGLAGSGGTDTQYF. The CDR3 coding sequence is TGTGCCAGCAGCCCTGGACTAGCGGGGAGTGGGGGCACAGATACGCAGTATTTT.

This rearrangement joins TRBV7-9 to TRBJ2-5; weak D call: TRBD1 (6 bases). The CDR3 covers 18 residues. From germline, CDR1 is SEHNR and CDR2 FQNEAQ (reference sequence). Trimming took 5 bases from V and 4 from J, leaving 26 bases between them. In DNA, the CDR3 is TGTGCCAGCAGCCCAGAATATCCCCTACAGGGTTCCCGAGAGACCCAGTACTTC. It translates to CASSPEYPLQGSRETQYF.

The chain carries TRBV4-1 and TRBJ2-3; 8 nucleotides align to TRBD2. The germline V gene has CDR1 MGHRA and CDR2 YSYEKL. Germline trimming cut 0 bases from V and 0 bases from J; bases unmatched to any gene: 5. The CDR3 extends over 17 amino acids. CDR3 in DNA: TGCGCCAGCAGCCAAGATAGGGAGCGGGGGAGCACAGATACGCAGTATTTT. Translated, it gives CASSQDRERGSTDTQYF.

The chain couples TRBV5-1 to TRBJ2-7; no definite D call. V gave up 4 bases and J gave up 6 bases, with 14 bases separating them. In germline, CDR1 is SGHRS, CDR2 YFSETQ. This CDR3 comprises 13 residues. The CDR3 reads CASSGPGYAEQYF. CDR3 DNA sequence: TGCGCCAGCAGCGGGCCAGGTTACGCCGAGCAGTACTTC.

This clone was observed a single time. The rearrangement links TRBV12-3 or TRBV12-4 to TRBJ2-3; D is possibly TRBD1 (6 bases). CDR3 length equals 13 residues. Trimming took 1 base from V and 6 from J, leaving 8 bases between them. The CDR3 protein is CASSLVGGDTQYF. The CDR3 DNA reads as TGTGCCAGCAGTTTAGTAGGGGGTGATACGCAGTATTTT.

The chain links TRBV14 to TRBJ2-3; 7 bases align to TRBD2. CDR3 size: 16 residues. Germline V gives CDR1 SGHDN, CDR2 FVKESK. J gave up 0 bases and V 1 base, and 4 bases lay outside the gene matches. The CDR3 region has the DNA TGTGCCAGCAGCCAAGTCGGGGGACTAAGCACAGATACGCAGTATTTT. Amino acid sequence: CASSQVGGLSTDTQYF.

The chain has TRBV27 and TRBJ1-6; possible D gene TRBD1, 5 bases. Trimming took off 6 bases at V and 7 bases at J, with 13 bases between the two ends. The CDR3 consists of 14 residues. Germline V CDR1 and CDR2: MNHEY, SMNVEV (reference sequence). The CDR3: CASRSDRFNSPLHF. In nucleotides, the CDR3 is TGTGCCAGCAGATCCGACAGATTCAATTCACCCCTCCACTTT.

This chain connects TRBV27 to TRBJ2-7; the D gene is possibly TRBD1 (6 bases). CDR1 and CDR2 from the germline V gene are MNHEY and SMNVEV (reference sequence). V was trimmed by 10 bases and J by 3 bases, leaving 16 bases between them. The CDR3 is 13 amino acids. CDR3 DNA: TGTGCCACCATGCTTCAAGGGGGCTACGAGCAGTACTTC. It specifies CATMLQGGYEQYF.

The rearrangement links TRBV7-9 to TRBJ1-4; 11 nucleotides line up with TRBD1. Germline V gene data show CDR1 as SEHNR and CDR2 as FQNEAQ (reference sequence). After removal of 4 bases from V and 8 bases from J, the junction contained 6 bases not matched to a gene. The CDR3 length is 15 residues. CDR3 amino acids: CASSSTGTGGEKLFF. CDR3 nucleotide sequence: TGTGCCAGCAGCTCAACCGGGACAGGGGGGGAAAAACTGTTTTTT.

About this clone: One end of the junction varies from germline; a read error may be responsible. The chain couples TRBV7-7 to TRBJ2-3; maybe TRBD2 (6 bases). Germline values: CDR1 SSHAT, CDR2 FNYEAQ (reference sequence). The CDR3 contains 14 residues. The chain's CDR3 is CASRYRIAGTPQYF. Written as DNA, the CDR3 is TGTGCTAGCAGATATCGGATTGCCGGGACTCCGCAGTATTTT.

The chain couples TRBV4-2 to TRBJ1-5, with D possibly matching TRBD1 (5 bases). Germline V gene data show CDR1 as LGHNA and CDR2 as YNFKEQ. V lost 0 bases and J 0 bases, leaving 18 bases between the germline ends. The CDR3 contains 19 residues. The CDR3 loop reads CASSQDLDSNPNSNQPQHF. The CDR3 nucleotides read TGTGCCAGCAGCCAAGATCTCGACAGTAACCCTAATAGCAATCAGCCCCAGCATTTT.

The CDR3 DNA reads as TGTGCCAGCAGGAGAACGGACAGTGACAATCAGCCCCAGCATTTT. Protein sequence: CASRRTDSDNQPQHF. The chain employs TRBV28 and TRBJ1-5; the D gene is possibly TRBD1 (6 bases). Germline CDR1 MDHEN, CDR2 SYDVKM. Trimming stripped 6 bases from V and 3 bases from J, with 15 bases between. This CDR3 region has 15 residues.

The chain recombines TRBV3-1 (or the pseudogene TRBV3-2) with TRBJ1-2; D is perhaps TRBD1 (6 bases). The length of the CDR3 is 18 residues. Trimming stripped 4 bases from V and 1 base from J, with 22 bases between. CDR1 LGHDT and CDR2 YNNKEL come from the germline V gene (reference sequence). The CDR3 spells CASSPRGARERNNYGYTF. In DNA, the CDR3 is TGTGCCAGCAGCCCTCGGGGGGCTAGAGAACGGAATAACTATGGCTACACCTTC.

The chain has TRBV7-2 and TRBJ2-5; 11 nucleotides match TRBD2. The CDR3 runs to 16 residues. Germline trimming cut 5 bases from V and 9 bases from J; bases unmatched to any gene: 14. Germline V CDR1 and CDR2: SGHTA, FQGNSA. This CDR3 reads CASSHKTSGAVVAQYF. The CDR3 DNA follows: TGTGCCAGCAGCCATAAGACTAGCGGGGCGGTCGTGGCCCAGTACTTC. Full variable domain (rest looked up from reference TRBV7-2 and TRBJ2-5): GAGVSQSPSNKVTEKGKDVELRCDPISGHTALYWYRQSLGQGLEFLIYFQGNSAPDKSGLPSDRFSAERTGGSVSTLTIQRTQQEDSAVYLCASSHKTSGAVVAQYFGPGTRLLVL.

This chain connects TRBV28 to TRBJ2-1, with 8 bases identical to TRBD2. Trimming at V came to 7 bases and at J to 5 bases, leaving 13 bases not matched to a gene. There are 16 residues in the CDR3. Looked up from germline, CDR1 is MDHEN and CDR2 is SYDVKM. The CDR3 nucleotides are TGTGCCAGCATTCCGGATGGGCTAGCGGGCGACAATGAGCAGTTCTTC. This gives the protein CASIPDGLAGDNEQFF.

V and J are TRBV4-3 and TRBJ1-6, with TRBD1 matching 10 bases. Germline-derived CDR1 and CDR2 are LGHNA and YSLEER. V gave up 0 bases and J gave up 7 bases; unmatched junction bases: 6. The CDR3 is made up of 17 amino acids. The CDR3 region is CASSQDSGDRGNSPLHF. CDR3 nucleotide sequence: TGCGCCAGCAGCCAAGATAGTGGGGACAGGGGCAATTCACCCCTCCACTTT.

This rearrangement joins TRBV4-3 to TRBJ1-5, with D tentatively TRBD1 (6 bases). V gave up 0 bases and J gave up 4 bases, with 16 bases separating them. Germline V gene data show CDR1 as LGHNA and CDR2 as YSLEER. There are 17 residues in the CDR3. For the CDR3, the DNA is TGCGCCAGCAGCCAAGACGCTTCTAGGCAGGGGAATCAGCCCCAGCATTTT. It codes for CASSQDASRQGNQPQHF.

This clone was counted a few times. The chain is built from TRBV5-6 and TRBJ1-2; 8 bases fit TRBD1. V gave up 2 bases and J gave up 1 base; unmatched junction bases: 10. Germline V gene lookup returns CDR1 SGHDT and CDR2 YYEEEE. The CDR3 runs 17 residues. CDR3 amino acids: CASSFGQGSGRNYGYTF. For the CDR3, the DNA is TGTGCCAGCAGCTTTGGACAGGGAAGTGGACGTAACTATGGCTACACCTTC. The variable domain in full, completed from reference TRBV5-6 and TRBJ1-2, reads DAGVTQSPTHLIKTRGQQVTLRCSPKSGHDTVSWYQQALGQGPQFIFQYYEEEERQRGNFPDRFSGHQFPNYSSELNVNALLLGDSALYLCASSFGQGSGRNYGYTFGSGTRLTVV.

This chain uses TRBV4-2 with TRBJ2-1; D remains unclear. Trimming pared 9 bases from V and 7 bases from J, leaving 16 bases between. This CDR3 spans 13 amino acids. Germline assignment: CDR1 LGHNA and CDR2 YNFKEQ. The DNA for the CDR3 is TGTGCCAGACCTTGTAGGAGTCCTAATGAGCAGTTCTTC. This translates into CARPCRSPNEQFF.

CDR3 loop: CASSDEAGHGYTF. The CDR3, as DNA: TGTGCCAGCAGTGACGAAGCGGGACATGGCTACACCTTC. This chain links TRBV6-4 with TRBJ1-2; D may be TRBD1 (5 bases). CDR3 length equals 13 residues. CDR1 and CDR2 from the germline V gene are MRHNA and SNTAGT. V lost 2 bases and J 6 bases, leaving 10 bases between the germline ends.

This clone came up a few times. The CDR3 loop is CATSRAQTSENEQFF. CDR3 DNA sequence: TGTGCCACCAGCAGAGCCCAGACTAGCGAAAATGAGCAGTTCTTC. The rearrangement joins TRBV15 to TRBJ2-1, with 8 bases lining up with TRBD2. This CDR3 has 15 residues. Germline V gene data show CDR1 as LNHNV and CDR2 as YYDKDF (reference sequence). The trim removed 1 base at V and 7 bases at J, leaving 6 bases unmatched. Combining the CDR3 with reference TRBV15 and TRBJ2-1 gives the whole variable domain DAMVIQNPRYQVTQFGKPVTLSCSQTLNHNVMYWYQQKSSQAPKLLFHYYDKDFNNEADTPDNFQSRRPNTSFCFLDIRSPGLGDTAMYLCATSRAQTSENEQFFGPGTRLTVL.

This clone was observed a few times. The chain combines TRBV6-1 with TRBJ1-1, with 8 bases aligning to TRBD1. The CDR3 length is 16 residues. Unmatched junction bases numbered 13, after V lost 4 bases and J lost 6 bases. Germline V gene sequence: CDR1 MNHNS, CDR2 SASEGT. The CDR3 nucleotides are TGTGCCAGCAGTGGGGGTCCAGGGGGCGGGTTGGCTGAAGCTTTCTTT. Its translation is CASSGGPGGGLAEAFF.

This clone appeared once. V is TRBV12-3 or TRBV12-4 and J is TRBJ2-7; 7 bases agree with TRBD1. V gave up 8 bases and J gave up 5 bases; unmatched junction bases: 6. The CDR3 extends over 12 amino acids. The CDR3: CASGQVPHEQYF. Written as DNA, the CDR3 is TGTGCCAGCGGACAGGTCCCCCACGAGCAGTACTTC.